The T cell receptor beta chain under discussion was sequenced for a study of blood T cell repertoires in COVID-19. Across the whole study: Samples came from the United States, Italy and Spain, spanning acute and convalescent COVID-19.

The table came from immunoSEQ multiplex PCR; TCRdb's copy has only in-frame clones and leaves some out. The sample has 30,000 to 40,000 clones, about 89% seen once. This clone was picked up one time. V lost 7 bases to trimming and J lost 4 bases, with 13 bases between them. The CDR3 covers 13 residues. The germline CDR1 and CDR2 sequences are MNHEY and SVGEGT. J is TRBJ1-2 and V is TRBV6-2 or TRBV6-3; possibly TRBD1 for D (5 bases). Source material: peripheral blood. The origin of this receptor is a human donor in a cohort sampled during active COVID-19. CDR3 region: CASNPGHFYGYTF. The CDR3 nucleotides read TGTGCCAGCAACCCAGGACACTTCTATGGCTACACCTTC.